These 32 T cell receptor beta chains were all obtained from the same sample, sequenced in a study of T cell responses to AZD1222 COVID-19 vaccine. Sequenced by immunoSEQ multiplex PCR; TCRdb stores in-frame clones only, minus some. This table holds around 120,000 clones, approximately 85% found once. The source material was peripheral blood, sampled on day 0 of AZD1222 vaccination. The receptors stem from an adult in good health.

This chain links TRBV14 with TRBJ2-3, with 8 bases aligning to TRBD2. Germline V lookup: CDR1 SGHDN, CDR2 FVKESK. The V and J ends lost 2 bases and 6 bases, in that order; junction bases with no gene match: 16. The CDR3 extends over 18 amino acids. This CDR3 reads CASSQPRWAGGLTDTQYF. The CDR3 region has the DNA TGTGCCAGCAGCCAACCCCGCTGGGCGGGGGGCCTCACGGATACGCAGTATTTT.

In nucleotides, the CDR3 is TGTGCCAGTAGAGGGGGAGCGAACACTGAAGCTTTCTTT. Translation gives CASRGGANTEAFF. This rearrangement joins TRBV19 to TRBJ1-1, with D maybe TRBD1 (6 bases). V was shortened by 6 bases and J by 1 base, with 9 bases between the two germline ends. The CDR3 runs 13 residues. The germline V gene has CDR1 LNHDA and CDR2 SQIVND (reference sequence).

This sequence joins TRBV13 and TRBJ1-1; possibly TRBD1 for D (6 bases). The CDR3 has 15 amino acids. V shed 1 base and J shed 1 base, with 10 bases lying between them. CDR1 is PRHDT and CDR2 is FYEKMQ in the germline V gene (reference sequence). The CDR3 DNA follows: TGTGCCAGCAGCTTAGACACAGGGCCGAACACTGAAGCTTTCTTT. It specifies CASSLDTGPNTEAFF.

The V and J genes are TRBV11-2 and TRBJ1-2; D gene uncertain. V lost 5 bases and J lost 0, with 10 bases in between. Germline CDR1 and CDR2: SGHAT and FQNNGV. The CDR3 loop spans 14 amino acids. The CDR3 DNA reads as TGTGCCAGCAGCCGTTCCGGGGCTAACTATGGCTACACCTTC. Its translation: CASSRSGANYGYTF.

CDR3 protein: CASTKVDGGGSTDTQYF. The CDR3 DNA is TGTGCCAGCACCAAAGTAGACGGCGGGGGGAGCACAGATACGCAGTATTTT. The chain uses TRBV21-1 and TRBJ2-3; the table names TRBD2, a call not compared with the DNA. TRBV21-1 is a listed pseudogene. CDR3 length: 17 amino acids.

The chain uses TRBV27 and TRBJ1-5; D uncertain. V was shortened by 2 bases and J by 5 bases, with 7 bases between the two germline ends. The germline CDR1 and CDR2 sequences are MNHEY and SMNVEV (reference sequence). The CDR3 sequence is 13 residues long. The CDR3 sequence is CASSLAGYQPQHF. The CDR3, as DNA: TGTGCCAGCAGTTTAGCGGGGTATCAGCCCCAGCATTTT.

The V gene is TRBV28, the J gene TRBJ1-2; unclear D gene. The ends were cut back, 6 bases at V and 2 bases at J, with 10 bases in the middle. Germline lookup yields CDR1 MDHEN and CDR2 SYDVKM. There are 13 residues in the CDR3. The CDR3 sequence is CASSAGPNYGYTF. CDR3 sequence (DNA): TGTGCCAGCAGCGCGGGCCCGAACTATGGCTACACCTTC.

This sequence joins TRBV19 and TRBJ1-5; D unclear. The CDR3 loop spans 14 amino acids. CDR1 and CDR2 from the germline V gene are LNHDA and SQIVND (reference sequence). V was clipped by 3 bases and J by 5 bases, with 11 bases between them. In DNA form, the CDR3 reads TGTGCCAGTAGTATCGGACGGGAGTATCAGCCCCAGCATTTT. Protein sequence: CASSIGREYQPQHF.

The CDR3 sequence: CASSYDTSGGVPYNEQFF. CDR3 bases: TGTGCCAGCAGCTACGATACTAGCGGGGGGGTCCCTTACAATGAGCAGTTCTTC. The V call is TRBV7-8, the J call TRBJ2-1, with 13 bases aligning to TRBD2. CDR1 SGHVS and CDR2 FQNEAQ come from the germline V gene. V lost 4 bases to trimming and J lost 4 bases; unmatched junction nucleotides: 10. CDR3 length: 18 residues.

The chain employs TRBV27 and TRBJ2-7, with 7 bases identical to TRBD1. Per the germline V gene, CDR1 is MNHEY and CDR2 is SMNVEV (reference sequence). This CDR3 is 15 amino acids long. V dropped 6 bases and J dropped 2; count of bases not matched to a gene: 10. For the CDR3, the DNA is TGTGCCAGCAGGACCTCCGGCAGGGGGACCTACGAGCAGTACTTC. This codes for CASRTSGRGTYEQYF.

The rearrangement uses TRBV2 and TRBJ1-2; D gene ambiguous. V shed 6 bases and J shed 6 bases, with 14 bases lying between them. The CDR3 runs 13 residues. In germline, CDR1 is SNHLY, CDR2 FYNNEI. The CDR3 is CASSGRAVNGYTF. In DNA form, the CDR3 reads TGTGCCAGCAGCGGACGGGCCGTTAATGGCTACACCTTC. The full variable domain, in which reference TRBV2 and TRBJ1-2 provide the parts outside the CDR3, is EPEVTQTPSHQVTQMGQEVILRCVPISNHLYFYWYRQILGQKVEFLVSFYNNEISEKSEIFDDQFSVERPDGSNFTLKIRSTKLEDSAMYFCASSGRAVNGYTFGSGTRLTVV.

The chain uses TRBV5-1 and TRBJ2-3, with 8 positions matching TRBD1. Germline values: CDR1 SGHRS, CDR2 YFSETQ. After removal of 2 bases from V and 2 bases from J, the junction contained 10 bases not matched to a gene. This CDR3 comprises 17 residues. CDR3 nucleotides: TGCGCCAGCAGCTTTGGACCCAGGGGGCTCTTCACAGATACGCAGTATTTT. It is translated as CASSFGPRGLFTDTQYF.

The V and J genes are TRBV3-1 (or the pseudogene TRBV3-2) and TRBJ2-2, with TRBD1 matching 10 bases. This CDR3 comprises 14 residues. J was trimmed by 7 bases and V by 4 bases; bases with no gene match: 3. Germline assignment: CDR1 LGHDT and CDR2 YNNKEL (reference sequence). In nucleotides, the CDR3 is TGTGCCAGCAGCCTGGGGACAGGGGACGGGGAGCTGTTTTTT. This gives the protein CASSLGTGDGELFF.

The chain uses TRBV11-2 and TRBJ2-3; D may correspond to TRBD1 or TRBD2 (5 bases each). V shed 2 bases and J shed 2 bases, with 20 bases lying between them. The CDR3 length is 18 residues. Germline CDR1 reads SGHAT; CDR2 reads FQNNGV. The CDR3 loop is CASSLNAVGAHPTDTQYF. The CDR3 DNA follows: TGTGCCAGCAGCTTAAACGCTGTCGGGGCCCACCCCACAGATACGCAGTATTTT. Variable domain in full (rest from reference TRBV11-2 and TRBJ2-3): EAGVAQSPRYKIIEKRQSVAFWCNPISGHATLYWYQQILGQGPKLLIQFQNNGVVDDSQLPKDRFSAERLKGVDSTLKIQPAKLEDSAVYLCASSLNAVGAHPTDTQYFGPGTRLTVL.

This chain links TRBV18 with TRBJ2-3, with TRBD2 identical over 8 bases. The CDR3 contains 16 residues. V shed 2 bases, J shed 1 base, and the junction held 5 bases outside the gene matches. Germline loops: CDR1 KGHSH, CDR2 LQKENI. The DNA of the CDR3 is TGTGCCAGCTCACCAACGGCGGGGGGCCGCACAGATACGCAGTATTTT. It codes for CASSPTAGGRTDTQYF.

The V gene is TRBV18, the J gene TRBJ1-2; tentative D call: TRBD1 (6 bases). Germline assignment: CDR1 KGHSH and CDR2 LQKENI. The V and J ends lost 3 bases and 6 bases respectively, with 8 bases between them. This CDR3 is 12 amino acids long. The CDR3 reads CASSPTGNGYTF. In DNA, the CDR3 is TGTGCCAGCTCACCGACAGGCAATGGCTACACCTTC.

The chain employs TRBV28 and TRBJ1-6; tentatively, D is TRBD1 (5 bases). Germline V lookup: CDR1 MDHEN, CDR2 SYDVKM. This CDR3 contains 14 residues. The germline V and J ends were trimmed by 7 bases and 7 bases, with 14 bases remaining between them. The CDR3 region is CASKEGPGNSPLHF. The CDR3 coding sequence is TGTGCCAGCAAGGAGGGGCCTGGGAATTCACCCCTCCACTTT.

J is TRBJ2-5 and V is TRBV5-4; weak D call: TRBD1 (6 bases). Germline lookup yields CDR1 SGHNT and CDR2 YYREEE (reference sequence). CDR3 length equals 16 residues. V shed 0 bases and J shed 2 bases, with 14 bases lying between them. The CDR3, as DNA: TGTGCCAGCAGCTTGGCCGGTTTAGGGGGACAAGAGACCCAGTACTTC. Translated: CASSLAGLGGQETQYF.

This rearrangement joins TRBV7-2 to TRBJ2-7; D possibly corresponds to TRBD1 (5 bases). The CDR3 runs to 13 residues. Germline CDR1 is SGHTA and CDR2 is FQGNSA. V lost 11 bases, J lost 2 bases, and 16 bases lay in between. CDR3 bases: TGTGCCGTAGGGGCAGGTCTCACCTACGAGCAGTACTTC. Translated: CAVGAGLTYEQYF.

The chain carries TRBV5-1 and TRBJ1-4, with D perhaps matching TRBD1 (5 bases). Trimming shortened V by 5 bases and J by 0 bases, and 11 bases separated the two germline ends. Germline CDR1 reads SGHRS; CDR2 reads YFSETQ. The CDR3 has 15 amino acids. The DNA for the CDR3 is TGCGCCAGCAGACAGGAAACAGCAACTAATGAAAAACTGTTTTTT. It codes for CASRQETATNEKLFF.

The chain joins TRBV3-1 (or the pseudogene TRBV3-2) to TRBJ2-7; 9 bases line up with TRBD2. Germline V gene data show CDR1 as LGHDT and CDR2 as YNNKEL (reference sequence). Trimming at V came to 4 bases and at J to 4 bases, leaving 11 bases not matched to a gene. This CDR3 has 16 amino acids. CDR3 sequence: CASSPLAGVPLYEQYF. The CDR3 nucleotides read TGTGCCAGCAGCCCCTTAGCGGGGGTTCCTCTGTACGAGCAGTACTTC.

This clone was counted a single time. The V call is TRBV5-1, the J call TRBJ1-1; possibly TRBD1 for D (6 bases). The germline gives CDR1 SGHRS, CDR2 YFSETQ. The CDR3 runs to 14 residues. The V end was cut by 4 bases, the J end by 5 bases, with 15 bases between. The DNA for the CDR3 is TGCGCCAGCAGCAACAGACAGGATAATACTGAAGCTTTCTTT. Protein sequence: CASSNRQDNTEAFF.

The chain carries TRBV29-1 and TRBJ2-5, with unresolved D. The V and J ends lost 4 bases and 4 bases respectively, with 10 bases between them. The CDR3 length is 12 residues. Looked up from germline, CDR1 is SQVTM and CDR2 is ANQGSEA. This chain's CDR3 is CSVVRAAETQYF. In DNA, the CDR3 is TGCAGCGTTGTCCGCGCGGCAGAGACCCAGTACTTC.

The chain is built from TRBV28 and TRBJ1-1, with unresolved D. The germline V gene has CDR1 MDHEN and CDR2 SYDVKM. V lost 2 bases and J 1 base, leaving 11 bases between the germline ends. The CDR3 is made up of 15 amino acids. DNA of the CDR3: TGTGCCAGCAGTTTAGGATCCAGAGGGAACACTGAAGCTTTCTTT. Amino acids: CASSLGSRGNTEAFF. Variable domain in full (rest from reference TRBV28 and TRBJ1-1): DVKVTQSSRYLVKRTGEKVFLECVQDMDHENMFWYRQDPGLGLRLIYFSYDVKMKEKGDIPEGYSVSREKKERFSLILESASTNQTSMYLCASSLGSRGNTEAFFGQGTRLTVV.

The CDR3 nucleotides are TGTGCCAGCAGCGAGGGGCCGGGAGGGACCAAGGAGCTGTTTTTT. Translation: CASSEGPGGTKELFF. This chain links TRBV7-2 with TRBJ2-2, with 8 bases matching TRBD2. Germline CDR1 reads SGHTA; CDR2 reads FQGNSA. The junction had 12 bases not matched to a gene; V was cut back by 5 bases and J by 10 bases. This CDR3 has 15 residues.

This clone was counted a single time. J is TRBJ1-1 and V is TRBV28; D is ambiguous. CDR3 length equals 14 residues. Between the trimmed V and J ends, which lost 4 bases and 8 bases, there was a span of 17 bases. Germline assignment: CDR1 MDHEN and CDR2 SYDVKM. The CDR3 reads CASSSIGQQWEAFF. The CDR3, as DNA: TGTGCCAGCAGTTCTATTGGGCAGCAGTGGGAAGCTTTCTTT.

This clone was counted only a few times. CDR3 coding DNA: TGTGCCAGCAGCTCCGGGACGGGCGATTACAATGAGCAGTTCTTC. Its translation is CASSSGTGDYNEQFF. The gene calls are TRBV7-9 and TRBJ2-1; either TRBD1 or TRBD2 may supply D (5 bases each). This CDR3 has 15 amino acids. Germline V lookup: CDR1 SEHNR, CDR2 FQNEAQ (reference sequence). Trimming cost V 4 bases and J 4 bases, with 14 bases left between them.

The V and J genes are TRBV5-1 and TRBJ2-7, with unresolved D. Germline lookup yields CDR1 SGHRS and CDR2 YFSETQ. There are 11 residues in the CDR3. The V end lost 4 bases, the J end lost 6 bases, and 8 bases lay between the germline ends. The CDR3 protein is CASSDLSEQYF. In DNA form, the CDR3 reads TGCGCCAGCAGCGATCTGTCCGAGCAGTACTTC. The variable domain in full, with the rest retrieved from reference TRBV5-1 and TRBJ2-7, is KAGVTQTPRYLIKTRGQQVTLSCSPISGHRSVSWYQQTPGQGLQFLFEYFSETQRNKGNFPGRFSGRQFSNSRSEMNVSTLELGDSALYLCASSDLSEQYFGPGTRLTVT.

This chain links TRBV4-2 with TRBJ1-5; D not resolved. V was cut by 1 base and J by 6 bases, with 7 bases left in between. CDR1 and CDR2 from the germline V gene are LGHNA and YNFKEQ. This CDR3 region has 13 residues. DNA for the CDR3: TGTGCCAGCAGCCAAGGAGAAAGTCAGCCCCAGCATTTT. It translates to CASSQGESQPQHF.

This clone appeared a single time. The chain carries TRBV27 and TRBJ2-7, with 10 nucleotides matching TRBD1. Germline CDR1 is MNHEY and CDR2 is SMNVEV (reference sequence). The ends lost 6 bases at V and 4 bases at J; junction bases unmatched: 6. CDR3 length: 14 residues. CDR3 sequence reads: CASSRDRGGYEQYF. The CDR3 region has the DNA TGTGCCAGCAGCCGGGACAGGGGAGGGTACGAGCAGTACTTC.

This clone was observed once. Here the CDR3 reads CASSLGGWTYGYTF. For the CDR3, the DNA is TGTGCCAGCAGCTTGGGGGGGTGGACCTATGGCTACACCTTC. The rearrangement links TRBV5-8 to TRBJ1-2; TRBD1 is a possible D gene (5 bases). Trimming removed 0 bases from V and 4 bases from J, with 10 bases in between. The CDR3 has 14 amino acids. Per germline, CDR1 SGHTS and CDR2 YDEGEE.

This chain joins TRBV7-8 and TRBJ2-7; D is perhaps TRBD2 (6 bases). V lost 6 bases, J lost 5 bases, and 23 bases lay in between. Germline V gene lookup returns CDR1 SGHVS and CDR2 FQNEAQ. This CDR3 comprises 16 residues. CDR3 nucleotide sequence: TGTGCCAGCAGTCGGTCCTTGGGGGGTTCTAGCCACGAGCAGTACTTC. Residues: CASSRSLGGSSHEQYF.